This record looks at one T cell receptor (beta chain) sequence and its context. Germline assignment: CDR1 ENHRY and CDR2 SYGVKD. The CDR3 is 13 amino acids. V was clipped by 11 bases and J by 4 bases, with 17 bases between them. The repertoire was sequenced with immunoSEQ multiplex PCR; TCRdb's copy has only in-frame clones and lacks some. The table records around 130,000 clones, 75% to 90% of them present only once. The record originates from a study of blood T cell repertoires in COVID-19. This chain uses TRBV10-3 with TRBJ1-1; D remains ambiguous. Source material: PBMCs or T cells enriched from blood (not recorded which). The clonotype originates from a man aged 25-40 years who had recovered from COVID-19. Written as DNA, the CDR3 is TGTGCCGCGTGGACGGGTGGGAGCACTGAAGCTTTCTTT. Translating it yields CAAWTGGSTEAFF.